Listed below are T cell receptor beta chains from one sample, sequenced in a study of shared clonotypes between healthy human individuals. Only in-frame clones appear in the TCRdb table, and some are missing; sequencing was by immunoSEQ multiplex PCR. The profile covers around 550,000 clones, with 90% to 96% appearing a single time and 0.06% taken by the ten largest. The sample taken for sequencing was naive CD4+ T cells sorted from blood. These receptors were collected from a woman between 25 and 40 years old in good health. Each CDR3 is given with its conserved first and last residue. A D gene is named only where the DNA matches it firmly. Size tells how often a clone was seen (once, few, many) or the class of an expanded clone, and some rows leave it out.

J gene: TRBJ2-5; clone size: .; V gene: TRBV5-4; D gene: TRBD2; CDR3 length: 14; CDR3 protein: CASNLGREAGEQYF; CDR3 DNA: TGTGCCAGCAATCTCGGGCGGGAGGCGGGTGAGCAGTACTTC
J gene: TRBJ2-1; clone size: .; V gene: TRBV14; D gene: .; CDR3 length: 15; CDR3 protein: CASSRDSIYNDEQFF; CDR3 DNA: TGTGCCAGCAGCCGGGATTCCATTTATAATGATGAGCAGTTCTTC
J gene: TRBJ2-1; clone size: once; V gene: TRBV5-1; D gene: TRBD2; CDR3 length: 14; CDR3 protein: CASSRTSGDNEQFF; CDR3 DNA: TGCGCCAGCAGCCGGACTAGCGGAGACAATGAGCAGTTCTTC
J gene: TRBJ1-5; clone size: .; V gene: TRBV28; D gene: .; CDR3 length: 12; CDR3 protein: CASSLWGQPQHF; CDR3 DNA: TGTGCCAGCAGTTTATGGGGACAGCCCCAGCATTTT
J gene: TRBJ2-7; clone size: .; V gene: TRBV28; D gene: .; CDR3 length: 14; CDR3 protein: CASCTGYNSYEQYF; CDR3 DNA: TGTGCCAGCTGTACCGGGTATAACTCCTACGAGCAGTACTTC
J gene: TRBJ1-2; clone size: .; V gene: TRBV6-1; D gene: .; CDR3 length: 13; CDR3 protein: CASSDPEPNGYTF; CDR3 DNA: TGTGCCAGCAGTGATCCTGAGCCCAATGGCTACACCTTC
J gene: TRBJ1-2; clone size: .; V gene: TRBV18; D gene: TRBD1; CDR3 length: 16; CDR3 protein: CASSPLGQGDDYGYTF; CDR3 DNA: TGTGCCAGCTCACCACTGGGACAGGGGGACGACTATGGCTACACCTTC
J gene: TRBJ2-6; clone size: .; V gene: TRBV7-8; D gene: .; CDR3 length: 14; CDR3 protein: CASSRNSGANVLTF; CDR3 DNA: TGTGCCAGCAGCCGGAACTCTGGGGCCAACGTCCTGACTTTC
J gene: TRBJ2-7; clone size: .; V gene: TRBV30; D gene: .; CDR3 length: 13; CDR3 protein: CAWTRRFSYEQYF; CDR3 DNA: TGTGCCTGGACGAGAAGGTTTTCCTACGAGCAGTACTTC
J gene: TRBJ2-1; clone size: .; V gene: TRBV18; D gene: .; CDR3 length: 16; CDR3 protein: CASSLLGRSSYNEQFF; CDR3 DNA: TGTGCCAGCTCACTTCTGGGGCGCAGCTCCTACAATGAGCAGTTCTTC
J gene: TRBJ1-5; clone size: .; V gene: TRBV28; D gene: TRBD1; CDR3 length: 18; CDR3 protein: CASSLHRDRDYSNQPQHF; CDR3 DNA: TGTGCCAGCAGTTTACACCGGGACAGGGACTATAGCAATCAGCCCCAGCATTTT
J gene: TRBJ2-5; clone size: .; V gene: TRBV27; D gene: TRBD2; CDR3 length: 17; CDR3 protein: CASSPEANFGGRTSQYF; CDR3 DNA: TGTGCCAGCAGCCCCGAGGCGAATTTCGGCGGGAGGACCTCCCAGTACTTC
J gene: TRBJ2-2; clone size: once; V gene: TRBV28; D gene: .; CDR3 length: 15; CDR3 protein: CASNKGTKDAGELFF; CDR3 DNA: TGTGCCAGCAACAAAGGGACGAAGGATGCCGGGGAGCTGTTTTTT
J gene: TRBJ2-2; clone size: .; V gene: TRBV7-2; D gene: TRBD2; CDR3 length: 16; CDR3 protein: CASSFTSGSRTGELFF; CDR3 DNA: TGTGCCAGCAGCTTCACTAGCGGGAGTAGGACCGGGGAGCTGTTTTTT
J gene: TRBJ2-3; clone size: .; V gene: TRBV19; D gene: TRBD2; CDR3 length: 15; CDR3 protein: CASSFSGVPTDTQYF; CDR3 DNA: TGTGCCAGTAGTTTTAGCGGGGTCCCGACAGATACGCAGTATTTT
J gene: TRBJ2-1; clone size: .; V gene: TRBV6-7; D gene: .; CDR3 length: 15; CDR3 protein: CASSYSIELRNEQFF; CDR3 DNA: TGTGCCAGCAGTTACTCAATCGAGCTTCGCAATGAGCAGTTCTTC